Here is one T cell receptor beta chain with its context. The antigen remains undetermined. This entry is derived from a study of cytomegalovirus exposure and HLA in healthy donors. Germline trimming cut 3 bases from V and 3 bases from J; bases unmatched to any gene: 4. Germline CDR1 MNHEY, CDR2 SMNVEV (reference sequence). This CDR3 is 15 amino acids long. Study-level findings and limits: In a later analysis, donors in an Asian-associated ancestry cluster reportedly had fewer N-insertions in productive TCRs than the cohort mean. Some TCR beta chains (around 180 of them) were listed as cytomegalovirus-associated. Highly shared sequence variants in one cluster were likely a sequencing artifact. According to an earlier analysis, most TCR beta V segments yielded productive rearrangements about 87% or about 30% of the time.

The PCR contained 60 Vbeta and 13 Jbeta primers. Generated by immunoSEQ multiplex PCR, the TCRdb table keeps only in-frame clones and is missing some. The sample lists over 95,000 clones, about 75% occurring once. This TCR was recovered from a woman between 35 and 50 years old in good health and CMV-seropositive. Sequencing was carried out using PBMCs. The J gene is TRBJ2-2, the V gene TRBV27, with 7 bases aligning to TRBD2. The CDR3: CASSFAGVDTGELFF. The CDR3 coding sequence is TGTGCCAGCAGTTTTGCGGGGGTGGACACCGGGGAGCTGTTTTTT.